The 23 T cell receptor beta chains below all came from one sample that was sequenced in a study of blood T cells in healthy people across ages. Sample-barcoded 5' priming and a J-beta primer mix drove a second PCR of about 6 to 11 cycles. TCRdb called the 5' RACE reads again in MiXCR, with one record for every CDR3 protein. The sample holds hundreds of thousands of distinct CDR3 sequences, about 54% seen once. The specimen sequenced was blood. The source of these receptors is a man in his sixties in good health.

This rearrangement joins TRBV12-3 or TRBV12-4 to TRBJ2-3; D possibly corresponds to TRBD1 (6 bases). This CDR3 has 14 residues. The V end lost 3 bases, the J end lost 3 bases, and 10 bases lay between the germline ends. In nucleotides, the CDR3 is TGTGCCAGCAGTTTTCGACAGGTAACAGATACGCAGTATTTT. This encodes CASSFRQVTDTQYF.

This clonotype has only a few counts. The CDR3 DNA follows: TGCAGTGCTAGAGATATAGGGGCAGGGGTGACCCAGTACTTC. Protein sequence: CSARDIGAGVTQYF. The chain joins TRBV20-1 to TRBJ2-5; TRBD1 might be the D (6 bases). The germline CDR1 and CDR2 sequences are DFQATT and SNEGSKA (reference sequence). Trimming removed 0 bases from V and 7 bases from J, with 15 bases in between. The CDR3 is 14 amino acids.

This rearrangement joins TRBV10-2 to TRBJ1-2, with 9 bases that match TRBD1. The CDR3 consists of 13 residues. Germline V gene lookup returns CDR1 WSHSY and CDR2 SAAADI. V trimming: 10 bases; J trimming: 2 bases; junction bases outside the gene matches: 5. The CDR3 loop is CATAGQGNYGYTF. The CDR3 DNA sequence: TGCGCCACCGCCGGACAGGGGAACTATGGCTACACCTTC.

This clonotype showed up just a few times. CDR3 loop: CASSHSGRENEQFF. CDR3 in DNA: TGTGCCAGCAGCCACTCAGGGAGGGAGAATGAGCAGTTCTTC. V gene TRBV4-2 combines with J gene TRBJ2-1, with TRBD2 identical over 7 bases. This CDR3 comprises 14 residues. Germline V gene lookup returns CDR1 LGHNA and CDR2 YNFKEQ. V lost 3 bases to trimming and J lost 7 bases; unmatched junction nucleotides: 6.

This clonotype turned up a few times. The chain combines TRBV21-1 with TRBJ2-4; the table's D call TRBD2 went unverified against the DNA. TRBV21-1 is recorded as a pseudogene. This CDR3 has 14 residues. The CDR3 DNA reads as TGTGCCAGCACGAAACGAGGGCCTTGGCATGAGCAGTACTTC. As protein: CASTKRGPWHEQYF.

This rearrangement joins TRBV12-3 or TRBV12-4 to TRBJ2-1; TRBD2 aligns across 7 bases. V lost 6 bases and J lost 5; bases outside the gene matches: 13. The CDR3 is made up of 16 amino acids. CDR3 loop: CASSFGGGWGDNEQFF. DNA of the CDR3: TGTGCCAGCAGCTTTGGGGGGGGATGGGGGGACAATGAGCAGTTCTTC.

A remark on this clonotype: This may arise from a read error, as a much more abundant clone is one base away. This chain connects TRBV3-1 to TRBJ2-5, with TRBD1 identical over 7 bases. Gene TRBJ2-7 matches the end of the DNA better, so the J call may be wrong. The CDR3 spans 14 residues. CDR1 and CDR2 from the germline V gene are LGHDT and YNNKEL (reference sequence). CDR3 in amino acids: CAGSQNRGAYEQYF. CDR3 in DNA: TGTGCCGGCAGCCAAAACAGGGGAGCCTACGAGCAGTACTTC.

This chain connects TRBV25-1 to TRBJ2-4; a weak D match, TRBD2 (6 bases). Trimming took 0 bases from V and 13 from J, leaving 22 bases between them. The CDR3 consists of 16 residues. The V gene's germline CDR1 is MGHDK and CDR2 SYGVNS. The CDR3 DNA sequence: TGTGCCAGCAGTGAATATGGAGGGTCCTCCCTGAGGGAGCAGTACTTC. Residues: CASSEYGGSSLREQYF.

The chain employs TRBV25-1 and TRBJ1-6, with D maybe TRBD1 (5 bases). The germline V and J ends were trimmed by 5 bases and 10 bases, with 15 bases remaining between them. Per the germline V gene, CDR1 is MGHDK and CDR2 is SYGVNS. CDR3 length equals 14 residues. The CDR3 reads CASSRDLEGSPLHF. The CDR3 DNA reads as TGTGCCAGCAGTAGGGACCTAGAGGGATCACCCCTCCACTTT.

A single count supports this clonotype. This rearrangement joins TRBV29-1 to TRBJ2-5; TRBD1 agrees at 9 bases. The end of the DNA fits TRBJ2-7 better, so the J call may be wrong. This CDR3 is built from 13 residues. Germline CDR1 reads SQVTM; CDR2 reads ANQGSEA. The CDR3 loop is CSAQGQGGLEQYF. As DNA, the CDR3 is TGCAGCGCCCAGGGACAGGGCGGTCTCGAGCAGTACTTC.

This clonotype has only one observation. The CDR3 region is CASSTLGTSGGYEQYF. The CDR3 DNA reads as TGTGCCAGTAGTACCCTCGGGACTAGCGGGGGCTACGAGCAGTACTTC. The chain links TRBV19 to TRBJ2-7, with 14 bases matching TRBD2. Germline trimming cut 4 bases from V and 3 bases from J; bases unmatched to any gene: 5. The germline CDR1 and CDR2 sequences are LNHDA and SQIVND (reference sequence). CDR3 length: 16 residues. The complete variable domain, with remaining parts taken from reference TRBV19 and TRBJ2-7, reads DGGITQSPKYLFRKEGQNVTLSCEQNLNHDAMYWYRQDPGQGLRLIYYSQIVNDFQKGDIAEGYSVSREKKESFPLTVTSAQKNPTAFYLCASSTLGTSGGYEQYFGPGTRLTVT.

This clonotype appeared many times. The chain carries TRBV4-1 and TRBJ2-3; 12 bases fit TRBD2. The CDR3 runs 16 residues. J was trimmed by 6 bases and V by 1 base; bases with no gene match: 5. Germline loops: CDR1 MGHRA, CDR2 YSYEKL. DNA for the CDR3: TGCGCCAGCAGCCAAGGCGGACTAGCGGGGCCGGATACGCAGTATTTT. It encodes CASSQGGLAGPDTQYF.

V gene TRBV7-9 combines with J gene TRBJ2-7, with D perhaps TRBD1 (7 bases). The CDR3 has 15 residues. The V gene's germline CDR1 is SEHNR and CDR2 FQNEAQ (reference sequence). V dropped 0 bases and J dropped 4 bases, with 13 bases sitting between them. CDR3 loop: CASSLAAGQQYEQYF. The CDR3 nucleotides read TGTGCCAGCAGCTTAGCGGCGGGACAGCAATACGAGCAGTACTTC.

In DNA form, the CDR3 reads TGTGCCAGCAGCCCTGGGACTAGCGGGGGGGGATCTAAAGAGACCCAGTACTTC. Translated, it gives CASSPGTSGGGSKETQYF. V usage is TRBV12-3 or TRBV12-4 and J usage is TRBJ2-5; TRBD2 matches 16 bases. V lost 6 bases and J lost 3; bases outside the gene matches: 10. This CDR3 spans 18 amino acids.

The CDR3 loop is CASSRQGARVTEAFF. The CDR3, as DNA: TGTGCCAGCAGCCGACAGGGGGCACGGGTCACTGAAGCTTTCTTT. V is TRBV12-3 or TRBV12-4 and J is TRBJ1-1, with 10 bases that match TRBD1. J lost 4 bases, V lost 6 bases, and 8 bases had no gene match. The CDR3 has 15 residues.

This chain's CDR3 is CASSLVEGYGYTF. The CDR3, as DNA: TGCGCCAGCAGCTTGGTGGAGGGATACGGCTACACCTTC. This sequence joins TRBV5-1 and TRBJ1-2; no clear D gene. CDR1 is SGHRS, CDR2 YFSETQ, per germline. The CDR3 covers 13 residues. V was shortened by 0 bases and J by 8 bases, with 11 bases between the two germline ends.

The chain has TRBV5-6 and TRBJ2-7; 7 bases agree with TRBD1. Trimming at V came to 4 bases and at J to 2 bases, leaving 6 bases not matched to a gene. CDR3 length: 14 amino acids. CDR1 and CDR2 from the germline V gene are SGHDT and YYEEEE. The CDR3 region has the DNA TGTGCCAGCAGCGCAACAGGGGCCCCCTACGAGCAGTACTTC. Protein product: CASSATGAPYEQYF.

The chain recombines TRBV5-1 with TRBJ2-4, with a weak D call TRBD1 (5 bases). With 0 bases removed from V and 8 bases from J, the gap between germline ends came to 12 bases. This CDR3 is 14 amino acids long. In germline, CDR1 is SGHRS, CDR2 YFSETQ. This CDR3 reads CASSLAQGSDIQYF. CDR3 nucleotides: TGCGCCAGCAGCTTGGCCCAGGGATCTGACATTCAGTACTTC.

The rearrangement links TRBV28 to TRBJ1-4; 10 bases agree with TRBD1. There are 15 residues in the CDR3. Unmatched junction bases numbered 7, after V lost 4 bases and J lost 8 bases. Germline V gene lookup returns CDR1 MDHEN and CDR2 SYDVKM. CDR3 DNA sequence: TGTGCCAGCAGTTCAACCGGGACAGGGGCCGAAAAACTGTTTTTT. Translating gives CASSSTGTGAEKLFF. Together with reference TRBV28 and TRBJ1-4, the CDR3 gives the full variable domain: DVKVTQSSRYLVKRTGEKVFLECVQDMDHENMFWYRQDPGLGLRLIYFSYDVKMKEKGDIPEGYSVSREKKERFSLILESASTNQTSMYLCASSSTGTGAEKLFFGSGTQLSVL.

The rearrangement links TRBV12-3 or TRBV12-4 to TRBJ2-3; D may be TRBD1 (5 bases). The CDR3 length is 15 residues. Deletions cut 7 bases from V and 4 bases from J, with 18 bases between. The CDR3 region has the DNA TGTGCCAGCAAATTGACAAGAGGCAGGGCAGATACGCAGTATTTT. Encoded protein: CASKLTRGRADTQYF.

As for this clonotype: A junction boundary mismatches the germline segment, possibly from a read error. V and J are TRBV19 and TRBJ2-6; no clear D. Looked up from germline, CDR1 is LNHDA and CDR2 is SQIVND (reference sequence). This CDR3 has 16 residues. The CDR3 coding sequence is TGTGCCAGTAGTATGGCGGTTCACTCTGGGACCAACGTCCTGACTTTC. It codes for CASSMAVHSGTNVLTF.

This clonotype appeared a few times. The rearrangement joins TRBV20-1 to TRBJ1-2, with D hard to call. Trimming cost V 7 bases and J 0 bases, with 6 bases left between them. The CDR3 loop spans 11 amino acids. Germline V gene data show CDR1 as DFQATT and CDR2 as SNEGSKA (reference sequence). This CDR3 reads CSVSANYGYTF. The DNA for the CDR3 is TGCAGTGTTAGCGCTAACTATGGCTACACCTTC.

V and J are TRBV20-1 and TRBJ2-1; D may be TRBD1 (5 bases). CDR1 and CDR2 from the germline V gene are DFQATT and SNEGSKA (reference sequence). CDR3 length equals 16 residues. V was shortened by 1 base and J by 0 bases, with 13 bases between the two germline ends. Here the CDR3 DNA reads TGCAGTGCTAGAGGTTGGCAGGGCCTCTCCTACAATGAGCAGTTCTTC. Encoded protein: CSARGWQGLSYNEQFF.